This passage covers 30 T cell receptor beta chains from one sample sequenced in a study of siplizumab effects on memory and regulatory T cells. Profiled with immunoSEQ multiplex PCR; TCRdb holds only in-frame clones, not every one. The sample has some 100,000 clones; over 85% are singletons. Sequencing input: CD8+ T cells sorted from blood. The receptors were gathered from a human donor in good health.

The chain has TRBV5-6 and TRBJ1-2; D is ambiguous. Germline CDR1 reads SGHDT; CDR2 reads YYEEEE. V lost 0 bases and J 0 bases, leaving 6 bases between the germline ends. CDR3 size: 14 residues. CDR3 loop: CASSLVRANYGYTF. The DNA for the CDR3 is TGTGCCAGCAGCTTGGTACGAGCTAACTATGGCTACACCTTC.

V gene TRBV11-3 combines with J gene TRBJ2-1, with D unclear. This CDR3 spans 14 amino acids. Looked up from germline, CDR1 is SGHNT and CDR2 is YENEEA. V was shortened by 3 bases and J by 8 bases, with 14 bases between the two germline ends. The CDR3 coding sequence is TGTGCCAGCAGCTTTAGCCAGTATCCCGATGAGCAGTTCTTC. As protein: CASSFSQYPDEQFF. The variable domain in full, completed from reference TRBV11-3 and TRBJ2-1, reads EAGVVQSPRYKIIEKKQPVAFWCNPISGHNTLYWYLQNLGQGPELLIRYENEEAVDDSQLPKDRFSAERLKGVDSTLKIQPAELGDSAVYLCASSFSQYPDEQFFGPGTRLTVL.

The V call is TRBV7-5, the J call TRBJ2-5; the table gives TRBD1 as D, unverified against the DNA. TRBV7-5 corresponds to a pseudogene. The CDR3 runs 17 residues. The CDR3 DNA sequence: TGTGCCAGAAGCAGTCCCCGGGACAGGGGTTACCAAGAGACCCAGTACTTC. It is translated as CARSSPRDRGYQETQYF.

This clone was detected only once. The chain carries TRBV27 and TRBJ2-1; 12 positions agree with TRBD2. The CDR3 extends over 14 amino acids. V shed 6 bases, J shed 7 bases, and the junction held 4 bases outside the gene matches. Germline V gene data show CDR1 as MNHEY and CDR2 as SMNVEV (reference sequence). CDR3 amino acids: CASRLAGGPNEQFF. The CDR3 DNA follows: TGTGCCAGCAGGCTAGCGGGGGGGCCTAATGAGCAGTTCTTC.

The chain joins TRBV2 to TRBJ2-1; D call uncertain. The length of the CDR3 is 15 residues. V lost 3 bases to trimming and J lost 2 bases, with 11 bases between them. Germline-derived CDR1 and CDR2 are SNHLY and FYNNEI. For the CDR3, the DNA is TGTGCCAGCAGTGATTTCCGGAAACCCTACAATGAGCAGTTCTTC. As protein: CASSDFRKPYNEQFF.

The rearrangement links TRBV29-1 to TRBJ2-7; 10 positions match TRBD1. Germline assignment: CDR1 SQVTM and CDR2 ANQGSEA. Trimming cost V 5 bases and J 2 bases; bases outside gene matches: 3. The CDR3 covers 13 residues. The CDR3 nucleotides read TGCAGCGTTACGGGACAGGGGACCTACGAGCAGTACTTC. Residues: CSVTGQGTYEQYF.

CDR3 sequence reads: CASSLAGTDGSPLHF. DNA of the CDR3: TGTGCCAGCAGTTTAGCCGGGACAGACGGGTCACCCCTCCACTTT. This sequence joins TRBV27 and TRBJ1-6; TRBD1 matches at 7 bases. J was trimmed by 10 bases and V by 2 bases; bases with no gene match: 8. Germline V gene data show CDR1 as MNHEY and CDR2 as SMNVEV (reference sequence). The CDR3 has 15 amino acids.

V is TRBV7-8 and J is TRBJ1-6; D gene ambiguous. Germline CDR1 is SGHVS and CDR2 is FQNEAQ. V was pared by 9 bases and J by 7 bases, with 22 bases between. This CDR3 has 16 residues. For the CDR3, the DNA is TGTGCCAGAGGGCGAACATGGGTCTCGGAGAATTCACCCCTCCACTTT. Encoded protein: CARGRTWVSENSPLHF.

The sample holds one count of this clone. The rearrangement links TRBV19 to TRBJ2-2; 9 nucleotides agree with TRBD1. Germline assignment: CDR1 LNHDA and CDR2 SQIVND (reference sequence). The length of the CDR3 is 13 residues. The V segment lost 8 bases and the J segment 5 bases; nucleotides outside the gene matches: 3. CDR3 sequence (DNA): TGTGCCAGTTCGGACAGGGGAACCGGGGAGCTGTTTTTT. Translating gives CASSDRGTGELFF.

CDR3 region: CASSLGGWNTEAFF. CDR3 sequence (DNA): TGTGCCAGCAGCTTAGGAGGCTGGAACACTGAAGCTTTCTTT. The J gene is TRBJ1-1, the V gene TRBV7-2; unclear D gene. V gave up 1 base and J gave up 1 base, with 7 bases separating them. Germline V gives CDR1 SGHTA, CDR2 FQGNSA. This CDR3 is built from 14 residues.

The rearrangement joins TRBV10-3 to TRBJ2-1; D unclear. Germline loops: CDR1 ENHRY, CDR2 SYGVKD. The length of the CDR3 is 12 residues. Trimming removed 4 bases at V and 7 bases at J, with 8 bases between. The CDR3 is CAISGVGNEQFF. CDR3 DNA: TGTGCCATCAGTGGTGTTGGGAATGAGCAGTTCTTC.

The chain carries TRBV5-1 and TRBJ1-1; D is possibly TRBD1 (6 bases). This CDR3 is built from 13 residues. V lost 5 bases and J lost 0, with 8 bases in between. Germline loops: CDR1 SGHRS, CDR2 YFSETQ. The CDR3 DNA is TGCGCCAGCAGTCAGGGGATGAACACTGAAGCTTTCTTT. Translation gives CASSQGMNTEAFF.

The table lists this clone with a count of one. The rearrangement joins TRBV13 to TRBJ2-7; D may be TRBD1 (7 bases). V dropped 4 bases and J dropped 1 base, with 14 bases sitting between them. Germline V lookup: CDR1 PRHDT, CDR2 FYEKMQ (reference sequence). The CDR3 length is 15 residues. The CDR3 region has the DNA TGTGCCAGCAGCTCAGGGGGACGGGAGTCCTACGAGCAGTACTTC. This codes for CASSSGGRESYEQYF.

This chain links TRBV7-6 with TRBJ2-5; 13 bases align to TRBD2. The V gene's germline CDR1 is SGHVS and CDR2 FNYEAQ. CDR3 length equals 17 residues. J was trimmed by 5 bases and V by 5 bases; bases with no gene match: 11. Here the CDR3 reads CASSPRPGTSGMETQYF. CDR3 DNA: TGTGCCAGCAGCCCCCGCCCCGGGACTAGCGGGATGGAGACCCAGTACTTC. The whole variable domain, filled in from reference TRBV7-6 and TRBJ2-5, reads GAGVSQSPRYKVTKRGQDVALRCDPISGHVSLYWYRQALGQGPEFLTYFNYEAQQDKSGLPNDRFSAERPEGSISTLTIQRTEQRDSAMYRCASSPRPGTSGMETQYFGPGTRLLVL.

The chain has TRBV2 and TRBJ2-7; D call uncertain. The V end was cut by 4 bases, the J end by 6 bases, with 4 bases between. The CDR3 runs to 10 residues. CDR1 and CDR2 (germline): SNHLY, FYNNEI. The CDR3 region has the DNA TGTGCCAGCAGTGTTGGCGAGCAGTACTTC. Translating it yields CASSVGEQYF.

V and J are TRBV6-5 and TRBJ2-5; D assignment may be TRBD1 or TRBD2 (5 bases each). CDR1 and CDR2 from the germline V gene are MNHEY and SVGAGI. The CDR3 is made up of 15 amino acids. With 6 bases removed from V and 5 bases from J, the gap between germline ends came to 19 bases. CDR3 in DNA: TGTGCCAGCAGATCCGTGACTCAGAGGGGCGAGACCCAGTACTTC. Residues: CASRSVTQRGETQYF.

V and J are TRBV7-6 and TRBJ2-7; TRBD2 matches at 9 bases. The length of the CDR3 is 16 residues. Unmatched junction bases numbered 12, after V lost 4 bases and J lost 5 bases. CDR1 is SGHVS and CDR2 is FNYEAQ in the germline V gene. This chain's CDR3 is CASSSTAGGRGHEQYF. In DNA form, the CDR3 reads TGTGCCAGCAGCTCCACTGCGGGGGGGCGAGGCCACGAGCAGTACTTC.

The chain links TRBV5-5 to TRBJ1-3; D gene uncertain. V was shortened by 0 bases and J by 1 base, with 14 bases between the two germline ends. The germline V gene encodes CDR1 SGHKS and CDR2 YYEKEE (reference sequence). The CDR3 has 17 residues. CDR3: CASSLVDGALSGNTIYF. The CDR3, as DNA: TGTGCCAGCAGCTTGGTGGACGGTGCCCTTTCTGGAAACACCATATATTTT.

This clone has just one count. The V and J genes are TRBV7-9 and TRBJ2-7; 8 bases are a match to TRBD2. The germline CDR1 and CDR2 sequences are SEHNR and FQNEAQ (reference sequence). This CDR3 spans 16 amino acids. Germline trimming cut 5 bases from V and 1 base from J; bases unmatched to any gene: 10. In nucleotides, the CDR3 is TGTGCCAGCAGCCATGGGGTGGCTAGCGGGTCCTACGAGCAGTACTTC. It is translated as CASSHGVASGSYEQYF.

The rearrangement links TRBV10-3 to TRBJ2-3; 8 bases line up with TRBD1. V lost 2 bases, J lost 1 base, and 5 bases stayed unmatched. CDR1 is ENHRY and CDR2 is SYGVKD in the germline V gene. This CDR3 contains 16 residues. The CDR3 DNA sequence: TGTGCCATCAGTGAGGGTACAGGGGGAGGCACAGATACGCAGTATTTT. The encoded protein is CAISEGTGGGTDTQYF.

The CDR3 spells CASSIGGIGSYNEQFF. For the CDR3, the DNA is TGTGCCAGTAGTATAGGAGGGATAGGGTCCTACAATGAGCAGTTCTTC. The chain is built from TRBV19 and TRBJ2-1; D possibly corresponds to TRBD2 (5 bases). The CDR3 loop spans 16 amino acids. Between the trimmed V and J ends, which lost 1 base and 1 base, there was a span of 11 bases. Germline CDR1 is LNHDA and CDR2 is SQIVND (reference sequence).

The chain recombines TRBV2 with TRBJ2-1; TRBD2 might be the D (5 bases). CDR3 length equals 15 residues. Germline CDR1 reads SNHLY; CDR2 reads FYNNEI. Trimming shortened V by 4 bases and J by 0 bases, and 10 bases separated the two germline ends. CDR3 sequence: CASSGPTSSYNEQFF. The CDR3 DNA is TGTGCCAGCAGTGGCCCTACTAGCTCCTACAATGAGCAGTTCTTC.

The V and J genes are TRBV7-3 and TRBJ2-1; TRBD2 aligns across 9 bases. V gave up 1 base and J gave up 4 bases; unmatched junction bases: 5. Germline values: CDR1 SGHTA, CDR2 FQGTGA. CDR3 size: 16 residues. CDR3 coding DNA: TGTGCCAGCAGCTTAATGACTAGCGGAAGATACAATGAGCAGTTCTTC. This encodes CASSLMTSGRYNEQFF. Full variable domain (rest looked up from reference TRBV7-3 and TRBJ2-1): GAGVSQTPSNKVTEKGKYVELRCDPISGHTALYWYRQSLGQGPEFLIYFQGTGAADDSGLPNDRFFAVRPEGSVSTLKIQRTERGDSAVYLCASSLMTSGRYNEQFFGPGTRLTVL.

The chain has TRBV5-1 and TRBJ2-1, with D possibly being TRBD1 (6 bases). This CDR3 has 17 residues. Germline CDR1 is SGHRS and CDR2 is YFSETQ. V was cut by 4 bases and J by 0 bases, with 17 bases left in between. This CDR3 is CASSGIQGPSSYNEQFF. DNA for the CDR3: TGCGCCAGCAGCGGGATACAGGGACCAAGCTCCTACAATGAGCAGTTCTTC.

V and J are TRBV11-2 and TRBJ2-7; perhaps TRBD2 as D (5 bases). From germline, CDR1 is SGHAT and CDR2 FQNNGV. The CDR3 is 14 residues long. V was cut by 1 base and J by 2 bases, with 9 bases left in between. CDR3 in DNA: TGTGCCAGCAGCTTAGGACACGGGACCTACGAGCAGTACTTC. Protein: CASSLGHGTYEQYF.

The CDR3 here is CASGILYEQYF. The CDR3 DNA follows: TGTGCCAGCGGCATTCTCTACGAGCAGTACTTC. The V and J genes are TRBV6-6 and TRBJ2-7; D unclear. This CDR3 region has 11 residues. The V and J ends lost 8 bases and 3 bases respectively, with 8 bases between them. In germline, CDR1 is MNHNY, CDR2 SVGAGI (reference sequence).

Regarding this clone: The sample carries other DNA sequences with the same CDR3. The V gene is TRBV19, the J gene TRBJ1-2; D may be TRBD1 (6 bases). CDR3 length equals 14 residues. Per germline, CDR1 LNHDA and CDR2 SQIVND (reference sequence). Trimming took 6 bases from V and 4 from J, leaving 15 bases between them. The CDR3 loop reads CASSPGRGAYGYTF. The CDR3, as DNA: TGTGCCAGTAGCCCCGGGAGGGGGGCCTATGGCTACACCTTC.

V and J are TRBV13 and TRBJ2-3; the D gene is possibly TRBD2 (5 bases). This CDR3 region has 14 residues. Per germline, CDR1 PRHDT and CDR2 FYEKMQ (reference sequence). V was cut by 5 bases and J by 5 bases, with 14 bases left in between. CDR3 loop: CASSERRVQDTQYF. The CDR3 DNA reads TGTGCCAGCAGCGAGCGGCGGGTCCAAGATACGCAGTATTTT.

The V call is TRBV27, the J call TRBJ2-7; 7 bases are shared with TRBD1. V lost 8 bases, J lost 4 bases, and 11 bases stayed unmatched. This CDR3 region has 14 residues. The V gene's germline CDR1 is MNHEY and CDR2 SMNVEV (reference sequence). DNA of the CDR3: TGTGCCAGCCTCCCCCGGGACAGTCCATACGAGCAGTACTTC. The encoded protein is CASLPRDSPYEQYF.

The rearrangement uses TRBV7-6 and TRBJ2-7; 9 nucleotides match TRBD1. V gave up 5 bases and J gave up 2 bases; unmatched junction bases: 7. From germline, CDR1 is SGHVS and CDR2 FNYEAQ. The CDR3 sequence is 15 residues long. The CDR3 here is CASSAGQGTTYEQYF. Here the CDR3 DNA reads TGTGCCAGCAGCGCCGGACAGGGGACCACCTACGAGCAGTACTTC.